The TCR beta chain under discussion was sequenced for a study of response to subunit inactivated influenza vaccine (dated 2018 in TCRdb). Notes on the research overall: Deep quantitative profiling of the T cell receptor repertoire was used in the study to follow responses to a trivalent subunit inactivated influenza vaccine.

Overall study outcomes, separate from this receptor: The authors suggested that each seasonal influenza vaccination may recruit only a limited number of new T cells.

Receptors were amplified or captured by RT-PCR. Sequencing took place on an Illumina HiSeq 2500. TCRdb's own reprocessing of the public reads used fastp at Q25 and MiXCR and kept productive beta chains. Here each entry gathers all rows of one CDR3 protein and keeps the most common genes and DNA. This sample lists fewer than 350,000 distinct CDR3 sequences; 20% to 25% were detected once. The top ten hold roughly 10% of the sample. With regard to this clonotype: Its target antigen remains unknown. No base-level quality is on record; no much larger clone is a single base apart.

The sequencing here drew on PBMCs from blood, taken roughly 20 months after vaccination. The sequence was collected from a man in his fifties or sixties who received an inactivated influenza vaccine. Donor details come from another sample of the same person, matched by shared clones.

The DNA sequence is TGTGCCAGCAGCTCACAGGGTACCAGCAATCAGCCCCAGCATTTT. Its protein product is CASSSQGTSNQPQHF. Recombination joined TRBV7-2 with TRBJ1-5; the best D guess is TRBD1, with 6 bases matching. The CDR3 sequence holds 15 residues, the cysteine and phenylalanine included. Only CDR3 DNA remains: 45 bases, in frame from the first base. The CDR1 and CDR2 encoded by the germline V gene are SGHTA and FQGNSA. Between the V and J ends, shortened by 4 bases and 1 base respectively, the junction contains 11 bases.